This T cell receptor (beta chain) was captured in a study of blood T cells in healthy people across ages. Notes on the study in general: A strong correlation was found between TCR beta diversity and the percentage of naive T cells. PBMC samples, being unsorted, prevented any conclusive comparison of naive and antigen-experienced cells.

Germline V gives CDR1 MNHEY, CDR2 SVGEGT. The ends were cut back, 0 bases at V and 7 bases at J, with 12 bases in the middle. CDR3 length: 14 amino acids. Next came a second PCR, run for roughly 6 to 11 cycles, which used a sample-barcoded 5' primer along with a J-beta primer mix. Each CDR3 protein gets one entry after TCRdb re-called the 5' RACE reads with MiXCR. The sample shows 1.8 million or so distinct CDR3 sequences, roughly two fifths of them seen only once. Notes on this clonotype: Its antigen is unknown.

The clonotype was recovered from a human donor in good health. Material for sequencing was blood. V is TRBV6-2 or TRBV6-3 and J is TRBJ1-2; TRBD1 might be the D (5 bases). CDR3 sequence (DNA): TGTGCCAGCAGTTACTCGAAGGGGCTGAGTGGCTACACCTTC. Protein: CASSYSKGLSGYTF.